The 25 T cell receptor beta chains given below trace back to one sample, sequenced in a study of early T cells in non-severe SARS-CoV-2 infection (dated by TCRdb to about 2021). Receptors were amplified or captured by 5' RACE. The data were produced on a NextSeq 500. TCRdb redid the processing of the public reads, applying fastp at Q25 and MiXCR, and retained in-frame beta chains. CDR3 protein sequences are deduplicated, and each keeps its most common genes and DNA. The table for this sample lists almost 85,000 distinct CDR3 sequences; about 12% of them were counted only once. The top ten constitute around 2.4% of the sample. Sequencing used whole blood. The receptors derive from an adult who was a healthcare worker with PCR-confirmed SARS-CoV-2 infection or an uninfected control (not recorded which).

Many counts were recorded for this clonotype. The chain carries TRBV20-1 and TRBJ2-1, with 9 bases identical to TRBD2. The CDR3 consists of 17 residues. V dropped 3 bases and J dropped 0; count of bases not matched to a gene: 9. CDR1 DFQATT and CDR2 SNEGSKA come from the germline V gene (reference sequence). CDR3 in DNA: TGCAGTGCTAGCTCTAGCGGGAAGGTTTTCTCCTACAATGAGCAGTTCTTC. As protein: CSASSSGKVFSYNEQFF.

Written as DNA, the CDR3 is TGTGCCAGCAGTGAGGTGGCGACGGGCTATCAGCCCCAGCATTTT. Its protein is CASSEVATGYQPQHF. This sequence joins TRBV2 and TRBJ1-5, with unresolved D. Germline lookup yields CDR1 SNHLY and CDR2 FYNNEI. The CDR3 covers 15 residues. V gave up 3 bases and J gave up 5 bases, with 14 bases separating them.

This clonotype has a count of ten or more. This sequence joins TRBV29-1 and TRBJ2-1; D remains ambiguous. The CDR3 length is 10 residues. Germline V CDR1 and CDR2: SQVTM, ANQGSEA. The V gene lost 6 bases and the J gene lost 6 bases, with 6 bases spanning the gap. Here the CDR3 DNA reads TGCAGCGTACTCCTCAATGAGCAGTTCTTC. This translates into CSVLLNEQFF.

The V gene is TRBV11-3, the J gene TRBJ1-1; D unresolved. Looked up from germline, CDR1 is SGHNT and CDR2 is YENEEA. CDR3 length equals 13 residues. Trimming shortened V by 1 base and J by 8 bases, and 11 bases separated the two germline ends. The CDR3 coding sequence is TGTGCCAGCAGCTTAGTAGGGAAACAGGAAGCTTTCTTT. Translated: CASSLVGKQEAFF.

The chain has TRBV11-2 and TRBJ2-3, with 8 bases fitting TRBD1. Germline V lookup: CDR1 SGHAT, CDR2 FQNNGV. With 5 bases clipped from V and 4 bases from J, the junction kept 8 bases outside the gene matches. The CDR3 contains 15 residues. The CDR3 sequence: CASSPRQGLADTQYF. In DNA, the CDR3 is TGTGCCAGCAGCCCCCGACAGGGGTTGGCAGATACGCAGTATTTT.

This clonotype occurred a few times. CDR3 DNA sequence: TGTGCCAGCAGCTTAGGAAGGGCCTTCACAGATACGCAGTATTTT. Its protein is CASSLGRAFTDTQYF. The genes are TRBV11-3 and TRBJ2-3; D remains unclear. Trimming took off 1 base at V and 2 bases at J, with 10 bases between the two ends. CDR3 length: 15 amino acids. Germline assignment: CDR1 SGHNT and CDR2 YENEEA.

This clonotype was counted at least ten times. The chain uses TRBV14 and TRBJ2-6, with TRBD1 matching 7 bases. The CDR3 runs 18 residues. Germline V gives CDR1 SGHDN, CDR2 FVKESK. The V gene end was trimmed by 3 bases and the J gene end by 0 bases; junction bases not matched to a gene: 8. Here the CDR3 DNA reads TGTGCCAGCAGCCAGGGTTGGACAGGTAGCTCTGGGGCCAACGTCCTGACTTTC. Translating it yields CASSQGWTGSSGANVLTF.

This clonotype was seen at least ten times. The rearrangement links TRBV27 to TRBJ2-7; the D gene is possibly TRBD1 (6 bases). Looked up from germline, CDR1 is MNHEY and CDR2 is SMNVEV (reference sequence). CDR3 length: 16 residues. V was pared by 6 bases and J by 2 bases, with 20 bases between. CDR3: CASSFSTGIPAYEQYF. The CDR3 DNA is TGTGCCAGCAGCTTTTCTACAGGGATCCCTGCCTACGAGCAGTACTTC.

V usage is TRBV7-9 and J usage is TRBJ2-5; D not resolved. Per the germline V gene, CDR1 is SEHNR and CDR2 is FQNEAQ (reference sequence). Trimming removed 5 bases from V and 4 bases from J, with 11 bases in between. The CDR3 is 13 residues long. The CDR3 DNA is TGTGCCAGCAGCCCGCGCCCCTTAGAGACCCAGTACTTC. Amino acids: CASSPRPLETQYF.

Ten or more counts support this clonotype. The chain couples TRBV29-1 to TRBJ2-7, with 13 bases lining up with TRBD2. Per the germline V gene, CDR1 is SQVTM and CDR2 is ANQGSEA. After removal of 6 bases from V and 2 bases from J, the junction contained 13 bases not matched to a gene. CDR3 length: 17 amino acids. The CDR3 DNA sequence: TGCAGCGTCTACGGGACTAGCGGGAATTTCGGGGCCTACGAGCAGTACTTC. Its translation is CSVYGTSGNFGAYEQYF.

The V call is TRBV3-1, the J call TRBJ1-2; D is perhaps TRBD1 (6 bases). Trimming pared 1 base from V and 4 bases from J, leaving 13 bases between. CDR1 is LGHDT and CDR2 is YNNKEL in the germline V gene (reference sequence). This CDR3 spans 15 amino acids. For the CDR3, the DNA is TGTGCCAGCAGCCAAGTACCAGGGGCTCTCTATGGCTACACCTTC. The encoded protein is CASSQVPGALYGYTF.

The chain recombines TRBV7-3 with TRBJ1-1, with D hard to call. CDR1 and CDR2 (germline): SGHTA, FQGTGA. The CDR3 covers 14 residues. Trimming took off 3 bases at V and 2 bases at J, with 10 bases between the two ends. The CDR3 reads CASSFTVSNTEAFF. Here the CDR3 DNA reads TGTGCCAGCAGCTTTACAGTTAGTAACACTGAAGCTTTCTTT. The complete variable domain, with remaining parts taken from reference TRBV7-3 and TRBJ1-1, reads GAGVSQTPSNKVTEKGKYVELRCDPISGHTALYWYRQSLGQGPEFLIYFQGTGAADDSGLPNDRFFAVRPEGSVSTLKIQRTERGDSAVYLCASSFTVSNTEAFFGQGTRLTVV.

The rearrangement links TRBV12-3 or TRBV12-4 to TRBJ1-5; 10 nucleotides agree with TRBD1. V shed 5 bases, J shed 5 bases, and the junction held 3 bases outside the gene matches. The CDR3 has 14 amino acids. The CDR3 is CASSGDRGDQPQHF. CDR3 DNA: TGTGCCAGCAGTGGGGACAGGGGAGATCAGCCCCAGCATTTT.

This clonotype was recorded many times. Here the CDR3 reads CASRYRVEETQYF. CDR3 nucleotides: TGTGCCAGCAGGTACAGGGTAGAAGAGACCCAGTACTTC. The rearrangement uses TRBV6-5 and TRBJ2-5; perhaps TRBD1 as D (6 bases). In germline, CDR1 is MNHEY, CDR2 SVGAGI. V was trimmed by 6 bases and J by 3 bases, leaving 11 bases between them. This CDR3 has 13 residues.

Ten or more counts support this clonotype. V usage is TRBV6-6 and J usage is TRBJ1-3, with a weak D call TRBD1 (5 bases). Germline CDR1 reads MNHNY; CDR2 reads SVGAGI (reference sequence). V dropped 2 bases and J dropped 3 bases, with 17 bases sitting between them. The CDR3 runs 17 residues. As DNA, the CDR3 is TGTGCCAGCAGTTACACTTGGGACCCGGGCCATGGAAACACCATATATTTT. Protein: CASSYTWDPGHGNTIYF.

This clonotype showed up just a few times. The chain is built from TRBV11-3 and TRBJ2-1; 10 nucleotides match TRBD2. The CDR3 length is 16 residues. In germline, CDR1 is SGHNT, CDR2 YENEEA. The V gene end was trimmed by 5 bases and the J gene end by 4 bases; junction bases not matched to a gene: 8. CDR3 residues: CASSTEREGRYNEQFF. The CDR3, as DNA: TGTGCCAGCAGCACGGAGCGGGAGGGCCGATACAATGAGCAGTTCTTC.

This clonotype has only a few counts. The chain links TRBV11-2 to TRBJ2-3; D remains ambiguous. The CDR3 consists of 15 residues. CDR1 and CDR2 from the germline V gene are SGHAT and FQNNGV. V was clipped by 2 bases and J by 5 bases, with 14 bases between them. The CDR3, as DNA: TGTGCCAGCAGCTTATACCAAGTTCTCAGAGATACGCAGTATTTT. This sequence encodes CASSLYQVLRDTQYF.

This clonotype showed up many times. This chain connects TRBV24-1 to TRBJ2-2; no clear D gene. This CDR3 contains 13 residues. V was clipped by 8 bases and J by 7 bases, with 13 bases between them. Germline-derived CDR1 and CDR2 are KGHDR and SFDVKD. The chain's CDR3 is CATKATKLGELFF. The CDR3 coding sequence is TGTGCCACCAAGGCCACAAAACTCGGGGAGCTGTTTTTT.

J is TRBJ1-1 and V is TRBV5-1, with D tentatively TRBD1 (5 bases). Germline assignment: CDR1 SGHRS and CDR2 YFSETQ. There are 14 residues in the CDR3. The V end was cut by 4 bases, the J end by 0 bases, with 10 bases between. Written as DNA, the CDR3 is TGCGCCAGCAGCCCCGACAGATTGAACACTGAAGCTTTCTTT. It encodes CASSPDRLNTEAFF.

In its sample, this clonotype was seen many times. V is TRBV29-1 and J is TRBJ1-6, with no clear D. V was clipped by 5 bases and J by 0 bases, with 11 bases between them. Germline V gives CDR1 SQVTM, CDR2 ANQGSEA. This CDR3 is 15 amino acids long. Here the CDR3 reads CSVSDGSSYNSPLHF. In DNA, the CDR3 is TGCAGCGTTTCGGACGGGAGCTCCTATAATTCACCCCTCCACTTT.

This clonotype was observed a few times. The chain has TRBV9 and TRBJ2-2; 8 bases are shared with TRBD2. J gave up 6 bases and V 0 bases, and 4 bases lay outside the gene matches. Germline loops: CDR1 SGDLS, CDR2 YYNGEE. CDR3 length: 15 amino acids. As DNA, the CDR3 is TGTGCCAGCAGCGTAGGGACTAGCAAGGCCGGGGAGCTGTTTTTT. Its translation: CASSVGTSKAGELFF.

This clonotype was detected ten times or more. The chain links TRBV30 to TRBJ1-4, with D tentatively TRBD1 (5 bases). The germline V gene has CDR1 GTSNPN and CDR2 SVGIG (reference sequence). Trimming stripped 8 bases from V and 4 bases from J, with 11 bases between. This CDR3 spans 12 amino acids. This chain's CDR3 is CALGRYNEKLFF. Here the CDR3 DNA reads TGTGCCCTGGGACGGTATAATGAAAAACTGTTTTTT.

The chain has TRBV6-5 and TRBJ2-7; D gene ambiguous. Trimming pared 2 bases from V and 3 bases from J, leaving 11 bases between. CDR3 length: 14 amino acids. Germline CDR1 MNHEY, CDR2 SVGAGI. The CDR3 DNA reads as TGTGCCAGCAGTTACACACAGAATATCTACGAGCAGTACTTC. This codes for CASSYTQNIYEQYF.

This clonotype was seen repeatedly, ten times or more. J is TRBJ2-1 and V is TRBV12-3 or TRBV12-4, with D uncertain. V was trimmed by 5 bases and J by 9 bases, leaving 14 bases between them. This CDR3 comprises 13 residues. The CDR3 DNA follows: TGTGCCAGCAGTCCCCAGCATGCCAGTGAGCAGTTCTTC. It translates to CASSPQHASEQFF.

The chain links TRBV7-2 to TRBJ1-6; D gene uncertain. Germline V gives CDR1 SGHTA, CDR2 FQGNSA. This CDR3 is built from 13 residues. Trimming took 2 bases from V and 8 from J, leaving 7 bases between them. CDR3 DNA: TGTGCCAGCAGCTTAAAGTCCGATTCACCCCTCCACTTT. Its translation: CASSLKSDSPLHF.